The rows below give T cell receptor beta chains drawn from one sample of a study of CD4 T cells in relation to SARS-CoV-2 and coronaviruses. These receptors have no identified antigens. Profiled with immunoSEQ multiplex PCR; TCRdb holds only in-frame clones, not every one. The sample yields 20,000 to 30,000 clones, around 76% seen once. Sequenced: CD4+ T cells from PBMCs, cultured in vitro. The receptor source for this set is a human donor in good health. CDR3s include the opening cysteine and the closing phenylalanine or tryptophan. The order of the fields is J gene, D gene, clone size, V gene, CDR3 DNA, CDR3 protein. The D gene is left open where the match is weak. Size is omitted from some rows. Given values are once, few, many or a class for expanded clones.

J gene: TRBJ1-5; D gene: .; clone size: .; V gene: TRBV21-1; CDR3 DNA: TGTGCCACGTTACTAGACCGGGACGGTAATAGCAATCAGCCCCAGCATTTT; CDR3 protein: CATLLDRDGNSNQPQHF
J gene: TRBJ2-5; D gene: TRBD2; clone size: .; V gene: TRBV5-8; CDR3 DNA: TGTGCCAGCACTCTAGGACTAGCGGGAGGACAAGAGACCCAGTACTTC; CDR3 protein: CASTLGLAGGQETQYF
J gene: TRBJ1-3; D gene: .; clone size: once; V gene: TRBV5-5; CDR3 DNA: TGTGCCAGCAGCTGGGGGACAATCCGTCAAAACACCATATATTTT; CDR3 protein: CASSWGTIRQNTIYF
J gene: TRBJ2-3; D gene: .; clone size: .; V gene: TRBV29-1; CDR3 DNA: TGCAGCGCTAAGAAGAGCACAGATACGCAGTATTTT; CDR3 protein: CSAKKSTDTQYF
J gene: TRBJ2-1; D gene: TRBD1; clone size: few; V gene: TRBV19; CDR3 DNA: TGTGCCACAACCGACCGGGACAGGGACGGGAAGTTCTTC; CDR3 protein: CATTDRDRDGKFF
J gene: TRBJ1-1; D gene: .; clone size: once; V gene: TRBV2; CDR3 DNA: TGTGCCAGCAGTGCCCGACCTAGTGCAGACACTGAAGCTTTCTTT; CDR3 protein: CASSARPSADTEAFF
J gene: TRBJ2-4; D gene: TRBD2; clone size: .; V gene: TRBV19; CDR3 DNA: TGTGCCAGTAGTACTAAGACGGGACTAGCGGGCGGATTAGCCAAAAACATTCAGTACTTC; CDR3 protein: CASSTKTGLAGGLAKNIQYF
J gene: TRBJ2-7; D gene: TRBD2; clone size: .; V gene: TRBV28; CDR3 DNA: TGTGCCAGCGGGGGGACTAGCGGGGACTCCTACGAGCAGTACTTC; CDR3 protein: CASGGTSGDSYEQYF
J gene: TRBJ2-7; D gene: TRBD1; clone size: .; V gene: TRBV4-1; CDR3 DNA: TGCGCCAGCAGCCAAGAGGGGGACAGGGAAATTAGGCAGTACTTC; CDR3 protein: CASSQEGDREIRQYF
J gene: TRBJ2-5; D gene: .; clone size: .; V gene: TRBV24-1; CDR3 DNA: TGTGCCACCAGTGACCCGGACAATGTGCAAGAGACCCAGTACTTC; CDR3 protein: CATSDPDNVQETQYF
J gene: TRBJ2-5; D gene: TRBD2; clone size: .; V gene: TRBV5-1; CDR3 DNA: TGCGCCAGCAGCTTGGGGCTAGCGGCACTCCAAGAGACCCAGTACTTC; CDR3 protein: CASSLGLAALQETQYF
J gene: TRBJ1-4; D gene: .; clone size: .; V gene: TRBV28; CDR3 DNA: TGTGCCAGCAGGCCAGGAGGGAGGAGTGAAAAACTGTTTTTT; CDR3 protein: CASRPGGRSEKLFF
J gene: TRBJ2-5; D gene: TRBD2; clone size: .; V gene: TRBV2; CDR3 DNA: TGTGCCAGCGGGACTAGCGGGAGGGGAGTAGAGACCCAGTACTTC; CDR3 protein: CASGTSGRGVETQYF
J gene: TRBJ2-7; D gene: TRBD1; clone size: .; V gene: TRBV11-2; CDR3 DNA: TGTGCCAGCGGACAGGGATACACGGGAGAGCAGTACTTC; CDR3 protein: CASGQGYTGEQYF
J gene: TRBJ2-7; D gene: TRBD1; clone size: .; V gene: TRBV20-1; CDR3 DNA: TGCAGTGCTAGTAGACAGGGCGGATACGAGCAGTACTTC; CDR3 protein: CSASRQGGYEQYF
J gene: TRBJ1-1; D gene: TRBD1; clone size: .; V gene: TRBV3-1/TRBV3-2; CDR3 DNA: TGTGCCAGCAGCCAAGAAGGTGACAGGGGGAATGGAGCTTTCTTT; CDR3 protein: CASSQEGDRGNGAFF
J gene: TRBJ2-2; D gene: TRBD2; clone size: .; V gene: TRBV15; CDR3 DNA: TGTGCCACCAGCACGAACATCCTAGCGGGAGCCCCGGGGACCGGGGAGCTGTTTTTT; CDR3 protein: CATSTNILAGAPGTGELFF